These T cell receptor beta chains were read from a single sample in a study of blood T cell repertoires in COVID-19. TCRdb's table, derived via immunoSEQ multiplex PCR, lists solely in-frame clones and lacks some. In the table there are a few hundred thousand clones, roughly 87% of which are singletons. The sequenced material came from PBMCs or T cells enriched from blood (not recorded which). The origin of the receptors is a man between 18 and 35 years old who had recovered from COVID-19. Each CDR3 is given with its conserved first and last residue. The order of the fields is V gene, J gene, clone size, D gene, CDR3 DNA, CDR3 protein. A D gene is named only where the DNA matches it firmly. Only part of the rows carry a size: once, few, many, or a class if the clone is expanded.

>TRBV12-3/TRBV12-4|TRBJ1-1|NA|NA
TGTGCCAGCAGTCCCCTGGCGAACACTGAAGCTTTCTTT
CASSPLANTEAFF
>TRBV18|TRBJ2-7|NA|TRBD2
TGTGCCAGCTCACCACAGGGACTAGGCTACGAGCAGTACTTC
CASSPQGLGYEQYF
>TRBV15|TRBJ2-2|NA|TRBD1
TGTGCCACCAGCCCTAGACAGGGTGTAGGTACCGGGGAGCTGTTTTTT
CATSPRQGVGTGELFF
>TRBV2|TRBJ1-1|NA|NA
TGTGCCAGCAGCCAGGGGCTGTACACTGAAGCTTTCTTT
CASSQGLYTEAFF
>TRBV6-5|TRBJ1-5|NA|NA
TGTGCCAGCAACCCCACAGGGATCCAGCCCCAGCATTTT
CASNPTGIQPQHF
>TRBV15|TRBJ2-5|NA|NA
TGTGCCACCCGCGGGTCTAGGACGACTCAAGAGACCCAGTACTTC
CATRGSRTTQETQYF
>TRBV7-2|TRBJ1-5|NA|NA
TGTGCCAGCAGCTCCGTATACAATCAGCCCCAGCATTTT
CASSSVYNQPQHF
>TRBV2|TRBJ1-6|NA|NA
TGTGCCAGCAGTGAGCAGGGGTATAATTCACCCCTCCACTTT
CASSEQGYNSPLHF
>TRBV7-3|TRBJ2-1|NA|NA
TGTGCCAGCAGCTTCGACCGGGACTCTAAATACAATGAGCAGTTCTTC
CASSFDRDSKYNEQFF
>TRBV5-4|TRBJ2-5|NA|NA
TGTGCCAGCAGCTTTGGCTCTGGCGGGTCCAAAGAGACCCAGTACTTC
CASSFGSGGSKETQYF
>TRBV2|TRBJ2-5|NA|NA
TGTGCCAGCAGTGAAGGGGGCGCTTCGGAGACCCAGTACTTC
CASSEGGASETQYF
>TRBV24-1|TRBJ2-2|NA|TRBD1
TGTGCCACCGCCGGGACAGACGGGGGGGAGCTGTTTTTT
CATAGTDGGELFF
>TRBV5-6|TRBJ1-2|NA|NA
TGTGCCAGCAGCCCTAACGCGGGCCCCGAACCTTTCTTC
CASSPNAGPEPFF
>TRBV5-1|TRBJ2-7|NA|TRBD2
TGCGCCAGCAGCTCTCTGGAGACTAGCGCCTACGAGCAGTACTTC
CASSSLETSAYEQYF
>TRBV27|TRBJ1-6|NA|NA
TGTGCCAGCAGTTTACGGGCAGGGTTTAGTAATTCACCCCTCCACTTT
CASSLRAGFSNSPLHF
>TRBV29-1|TRBJ1-2|once|TRBD1
TGCAGCGTTGAAAAGGGGGCAAGTGGTGGCTACACCTTC
CSVEKGASGGYTF
>TRBV12-3/TRBV12-4|TRBJ2-1|NA|NA
TGTGCCAGCAACCCGGACCCGGGGGTTGAGCAGTTCTTC
CASNPDPGVEQFF
>TRBV20-1|TRBJ2-7|NA|NA
TGCAGTGCTCCCATCCCGACTTGGCAGTACTTC
CSAPIPTWQYF
>TRBV19|TRBJ2-6|NA|NA
TGTGCCAGTGGAGTCGGGGGAAGCGGGGCCAACGTCCTGACTTTC
CASGVGGSGANVLTF
>TRBV5-6|TRBJ1-2|NA|NA
TGTGCCAGCAGCGCGACAGCTAACTATGGCTACACCTTC
CASSATANYGYTF
>TRBV7-8|TRBJ1-1|NA|NA
TGTGCCAGCAGTATTTTAGGGGGCACTGAAGCTTTCTTT
CASSILGGTEAFF
>TRBV19|TRBJ1-2|NA|NA
TGTGCCAGTAGCCCGCCGGGGGGCTATGGCTACACCTTC
CASSPPGGYGYTF
>TRBV19|TRBJ2-1|NA|NA
TGTGCCAGTAGCCAGGGAAACTACAATGAGCAGTTCTTC
CASSQGNYNEQFF
>TRBV15|TRBJ2-7|few|NA
TGTGCCACCAGCAGAGAGGGGGCGGGTTCGTACTACGAGCAGTACTTC
CATSREGAGSYYEQYF
>TRBV11-2|TRBJ1-1|NA|TRBD1
TGTGCCAGCAGCGGTGGGACAGGGTATTACATGAACACTGAAGCTTTCTTT
CASSGGTGYYMNTEAFF
>TRBV7-2|TRBJ1-2|NA|TRBD1
TGTGCCAGCAGCTTAGGGGGACAGGGATTTGGCTACACCTTC
CASSLGGQGFGYTF
>TRBV5-1|TRBJ2-3|NA|TRBD1
TGCGCCAGCAGCACCGGACAGGGTAGCACAGATACGCAGTATTTT
CASSTGQGSTDTQYF
>TRBV30|TRBJ2-3|NA|NA
TGTGCCTGGACGTTGGGGAGTTCCTCTAGCACAGATACGCAGTATTTT
CAWTLGSSSSTDTQYF
>TRBV29-1|TRBJ2-7|NA|TRBD2
TGCAGCGTTGAGAGTGGGGTGGGACTAGCGGCGCACGAGCAGTACTTC
CSVESGVGLAAHEQYF
>TRBV5-1|TRBJ1-6|NA|NA
TGCGCCAGCAGCTTGGAGTCCGGGTACGGGTCACCCCTCCACTTT
CASSLESGYGSPLHF
>TRBV2|TRBJ2-3|NA|TRBD2
TGTGCCAGCAGTGAAGGACTAGCGGGGGGCACAGATACGCAGTATTTT
CASSEGLAGGTDTQYF